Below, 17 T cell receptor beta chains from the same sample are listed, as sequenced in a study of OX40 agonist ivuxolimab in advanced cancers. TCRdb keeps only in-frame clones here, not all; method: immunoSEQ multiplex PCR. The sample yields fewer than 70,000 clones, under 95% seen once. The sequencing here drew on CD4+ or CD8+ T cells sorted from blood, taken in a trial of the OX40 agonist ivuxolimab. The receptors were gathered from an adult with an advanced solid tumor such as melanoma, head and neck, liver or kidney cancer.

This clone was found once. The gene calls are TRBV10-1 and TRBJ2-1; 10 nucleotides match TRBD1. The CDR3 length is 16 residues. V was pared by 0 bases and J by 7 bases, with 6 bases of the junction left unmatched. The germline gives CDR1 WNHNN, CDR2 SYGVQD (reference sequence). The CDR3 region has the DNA TGCGCCAGCAGTGAGTCGACGGGACAGGGGATGAATGAGCAGTTCTTC. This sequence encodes CASSESTGQGMNEQFF.

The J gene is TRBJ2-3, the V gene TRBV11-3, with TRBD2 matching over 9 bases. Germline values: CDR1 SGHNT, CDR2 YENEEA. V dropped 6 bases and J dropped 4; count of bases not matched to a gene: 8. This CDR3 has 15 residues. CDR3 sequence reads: CASSRSGSSADTQYF. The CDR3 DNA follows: TGTGCCAGCAGTCGTAGCGGGAGTAGCGCAGATACGCAGTATTTT.

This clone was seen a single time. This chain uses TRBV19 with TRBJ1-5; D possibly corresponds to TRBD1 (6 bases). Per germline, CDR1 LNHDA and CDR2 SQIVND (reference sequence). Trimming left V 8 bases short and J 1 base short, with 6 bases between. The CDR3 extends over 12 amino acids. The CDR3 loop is CASDRSNQPQHF. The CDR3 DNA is TGTGCCAGTGACAGGAGCAATCAGCCCCAGCATTTT.

CDR3 coding DNA: TGTGCCAGCAGCACCTCTCCAGCGGGGGCCTACGAGCAGTACTTC. Its protein product is CASSTSPAGAYEQYF. The chain couples TRBV7-2 to TRBJ2-7, with 8 positions matching TRBD2. V gave up 5 bases and J gave up 2 bases; unmatched junction bases: 8. The CDR3 covers 15 residues. Germline V gene data show CDR1 as SGHTA and CDR2 as FQGNSA.

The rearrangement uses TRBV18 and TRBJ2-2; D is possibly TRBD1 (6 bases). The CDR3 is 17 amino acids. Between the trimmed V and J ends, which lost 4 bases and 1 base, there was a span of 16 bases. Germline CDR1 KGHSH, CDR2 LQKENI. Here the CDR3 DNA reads TGTGCCAGCTCACAAACAGGGATCACAGGGAACACCGGGGAGCTGTTTTTT. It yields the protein CASSQTGITGNTGELFF.

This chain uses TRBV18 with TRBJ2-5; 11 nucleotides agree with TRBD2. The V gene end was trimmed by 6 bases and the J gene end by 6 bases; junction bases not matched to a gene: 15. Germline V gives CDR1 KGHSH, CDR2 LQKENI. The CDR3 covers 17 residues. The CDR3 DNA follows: TGTGCCAGCTCTGCCACCGGAGCGACTAGCGGGATCAAGACCCAGTACTTC. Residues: CASSATGATSGIKTQYF.

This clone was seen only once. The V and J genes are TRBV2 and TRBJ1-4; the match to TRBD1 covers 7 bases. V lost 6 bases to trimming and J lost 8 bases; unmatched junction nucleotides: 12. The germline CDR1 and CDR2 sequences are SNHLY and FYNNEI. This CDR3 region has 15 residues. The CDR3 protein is CASRGVTGIEEKLFF. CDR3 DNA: TGTGCCAGCAGGGGAGTGACAGGGATAGAAGAAAAACTGTTTTTT. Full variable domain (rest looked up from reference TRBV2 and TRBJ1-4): EPEVTQTPSHQVTQMGQEVILRCVPISNHLYFYWYRQILGQKVEFLVSFYNNEISEKSEIFDDQFSVERPDGSNFTLKIRSTKLEDSAMYFCASRGVTGIEEKLFFGSGTQLSVL.

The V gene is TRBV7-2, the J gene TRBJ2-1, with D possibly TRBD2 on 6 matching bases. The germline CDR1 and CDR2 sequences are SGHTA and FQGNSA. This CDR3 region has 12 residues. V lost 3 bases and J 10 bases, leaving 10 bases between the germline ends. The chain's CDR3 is CASSFVEGEQFF. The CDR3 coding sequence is TGTGCCAGCAGCTTTGTGGAGGGCGAGCAGTTCTTC.

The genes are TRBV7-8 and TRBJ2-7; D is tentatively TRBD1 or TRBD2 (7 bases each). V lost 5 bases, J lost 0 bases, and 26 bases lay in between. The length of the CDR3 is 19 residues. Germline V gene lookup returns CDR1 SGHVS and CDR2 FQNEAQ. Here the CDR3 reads CASSRREGARFLPSYEQYF. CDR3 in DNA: TGTGCCAGCAGCAGAAGGGAGGGGGCCAGGTTCCTTCCCTCCTACGAGCAGTACTTC.

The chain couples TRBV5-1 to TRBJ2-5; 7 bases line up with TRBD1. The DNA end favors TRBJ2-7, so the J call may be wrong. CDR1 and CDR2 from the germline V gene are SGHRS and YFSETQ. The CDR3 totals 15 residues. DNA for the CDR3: TGCGCCAGCAGCTTGGGAGGGACAGCTAGCTACGAGCAGTACTTC. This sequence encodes CASSLGGTASYEQYF.

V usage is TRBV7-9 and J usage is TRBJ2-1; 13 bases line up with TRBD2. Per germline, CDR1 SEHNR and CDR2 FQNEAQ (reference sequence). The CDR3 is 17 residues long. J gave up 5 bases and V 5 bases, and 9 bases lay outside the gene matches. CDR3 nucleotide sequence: TGTGCCAGCAGCCTAACCTTCGGGACTAGCGGGAACAATGAGCAGTTCTTC. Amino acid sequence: CASSLTFGTSGNNEQFF. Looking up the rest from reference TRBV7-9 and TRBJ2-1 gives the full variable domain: DTGVSQNPRHKITKRGQNVTFRCDPISEHNRLYWYRQTLGQGPEFLTYFQNEAQLEKSRLLSDRFSAERPKGSFSTLEIQRTEQGDSAMYLCASSLTFGTSGNNEQFFGPGTRLTVL.

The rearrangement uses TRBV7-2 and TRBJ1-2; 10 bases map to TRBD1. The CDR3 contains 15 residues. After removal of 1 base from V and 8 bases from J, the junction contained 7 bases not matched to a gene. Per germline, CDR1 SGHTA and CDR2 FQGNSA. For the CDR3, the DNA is TGTGCCAGCAGCTTAGAGGGGACAGGGGTGCGGGGCTACACCTTC. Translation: CASSLEGTGVRGYTF.

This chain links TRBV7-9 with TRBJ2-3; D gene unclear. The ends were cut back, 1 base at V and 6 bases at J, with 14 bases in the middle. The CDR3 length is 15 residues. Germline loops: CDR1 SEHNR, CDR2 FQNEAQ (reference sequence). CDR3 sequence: CASSLVTLKRDTQYF. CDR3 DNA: TGTGCCAGCAGCTTAGTTACGCTGAAGAGGGATACGCAGTATTTT.

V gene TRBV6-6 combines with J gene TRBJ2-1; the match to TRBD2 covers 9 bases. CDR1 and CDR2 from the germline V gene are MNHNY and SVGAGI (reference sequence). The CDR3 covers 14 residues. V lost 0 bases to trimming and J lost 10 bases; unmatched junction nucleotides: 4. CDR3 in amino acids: CASSYSGTSNEQFF. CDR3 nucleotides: TGTGCCAGCAGTTACTCTGGGACTAGCAACGAGCAGTTCTTC.

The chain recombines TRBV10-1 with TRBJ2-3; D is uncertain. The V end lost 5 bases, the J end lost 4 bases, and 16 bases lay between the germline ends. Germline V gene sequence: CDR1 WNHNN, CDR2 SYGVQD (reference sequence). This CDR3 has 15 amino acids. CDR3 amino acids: CASSFRSPGADTQYF. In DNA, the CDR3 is TGCGCCAGCAGTTTTAGGTCCCCTGGGGCAGATACGCAGTATTTT.

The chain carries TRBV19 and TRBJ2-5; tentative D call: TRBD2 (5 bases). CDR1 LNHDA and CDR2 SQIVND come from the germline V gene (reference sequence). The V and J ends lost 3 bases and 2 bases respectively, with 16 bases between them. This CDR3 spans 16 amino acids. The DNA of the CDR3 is TGTGCCAGTAGTATCGGGATCTTGGCGGCTCAAGAGACCCAGTACTTC. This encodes CASSIGILAAQETQYF. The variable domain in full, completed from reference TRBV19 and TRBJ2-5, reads DGGITQSPKYLFRKEGQNVTLSCEQNLNHDAMYWYRQDPGQGLRLIYYSQIVNDFQKGDIAEGYSVSREKKESFPLTVTSAQKNPTAFYLCASSIGILAAQETQYFGPGTRLLVL.

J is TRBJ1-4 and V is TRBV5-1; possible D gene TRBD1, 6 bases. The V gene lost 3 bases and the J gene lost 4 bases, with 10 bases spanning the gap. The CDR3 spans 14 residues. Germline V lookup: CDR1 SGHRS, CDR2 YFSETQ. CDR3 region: CASSSGQFNEKLFF. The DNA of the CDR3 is TGCGCCAGCAGCTCCGGACAGTTTAATGAAAAACTGTTTTTT.